What follows are 6 T cell receptor beta chains derived from one specimen sequenced in a study of early T cells in non-severe SARS-CoV-2 infection. TCRdb reprocessed the 5' RACE reads via MiXCR and lists one record per CDR3 protein. The table has about 46,000 distinct CDR3 sequences, roughly a tenth seen once; the top ten hold roughly 5.5%. The sample in question was whole blood, obtained at baseline. The origin of the receptors is an adult who was a healthcare worker with PCR-confirmed SARS-CoV-2 infection or an uninfected control (not recorded which).

The table lists this clonotype with many counts. This chain uses TRBV7-9 with TRBJ2-7; TRBD2 agrees at 7 bases. CDR1 and CDR2 (germline): SEHNR, FQNEAQ (reference sequence). Trimming cost V 0 bases and J 5 bases; bases outside gene matches: 4. This CDR3 region has 14 residues. The chain's CDR3 is CASSLAGGQDEQYF. The CDR3 coding sequence is TGTGCCAGCAGCTTAGCGGGAGGGCAGGACGAGCAGTACTTC.

The V gene is TRBV6-2 or TRBV6-3, the J gene TRBJ2-3, with 9 positions matching TRBD2. Germline trimming cut 7 bases from V and 6 bases from J; bases unmatched to any gene: 8. Germline V gene lookup returns CDR1 MNHEY and CDR2 SVGEGT. The CDR3 is made up of 14 amino acids. The CDR3 DNA follows: TGTGCCAGCACCCCCCGGCGGGGGGGCGATACGCAGTATTTT. Its protein product is CASTPRRGGDTQYF.

This clonotype was found a few times. V usage is TRBV5-1 and J usage is TRBJ2-5; D uncertain. V gave up 0 bases and J gave up 7 bases, with 10 bases separating them. In germline, CDR1 is SGHRS, CDR2 YFSETQ. CDR3 length equals 13 residues. The chain's CDR3 is CASSLDSTGTQYF. CDR3 nucleotide sequence: TGCGCCAGCAGCTTGGACTCCACGGGGACCCAGTACTTC.

This clonotype was found a few times. Given the absence of the conserved phenylalanine or tryptophan at the CDR3 end, a read error is likely. The chain uses TRBV5-5 and TRBJ2-3; 9 bases align to TRBD1. The CDR3 runs 16 residues. After removal of 4 bases from V and 3 bases from J, the junction contained 9 bases not matched to a gene. Germline V gives CDR1 SGHKS, CDR2 YYEKEE (reference sequence). The CDR3 sequence: CASSRTGAGVTDTQYS. For the CDR3, the DNA is TGTGCCAGCAGCAGGACAGGGGCCGGAGTTACAGATACGCAGTATTCT.

The CDR3 spells CASSLDRGYTDTQYF. As DNA, the CDR3 is TGTGCCAGCAGCTTGGACAGGGGGTACACAGATACGCAGTATTTT. V gene TRBV7-9 combines with J gene TRBJ2-3, with 10 bases identical to TRBD1. J was trimmed by 2 bases and V by 3 bases; bases with no gene match: 2. The length of the CDR3 is 15 residues. Germline assignment: CDR1 SEHNR and CDR2 FQNEAQ (reference sequence).

This clonotype was counted many times. The V call is TRBV7-6, the J call TRBJ1-4; 7 bases align to TRBD1. The CDR3 covers 14 residues. J lost 6 bases, V lost 5 bases, and 6 bases had no gene match. From germline, CDR1 is SGHVS and CDR2 FNYEAQ. CDR3 sequence reads: CASSRTGTDEKLFF. CDR3 DNA: TGTGCCAGCAGCCGTACCGGGACAGATGAAAAACTGTTTTTT. Based on the CDR3 plus reference TRBV7-6 and TRBJ1-4, the full variable domain is GAGVSQSPRYKVTKRGQDVALRCDPISGHVSLYWYRQALGQGPEFLTYFNYEAQQDKSGLPNDRFSAERPEGSISTLTIQRTEQRDSAMYRCASSRTGTDEKLFFGSGTQLSVL.